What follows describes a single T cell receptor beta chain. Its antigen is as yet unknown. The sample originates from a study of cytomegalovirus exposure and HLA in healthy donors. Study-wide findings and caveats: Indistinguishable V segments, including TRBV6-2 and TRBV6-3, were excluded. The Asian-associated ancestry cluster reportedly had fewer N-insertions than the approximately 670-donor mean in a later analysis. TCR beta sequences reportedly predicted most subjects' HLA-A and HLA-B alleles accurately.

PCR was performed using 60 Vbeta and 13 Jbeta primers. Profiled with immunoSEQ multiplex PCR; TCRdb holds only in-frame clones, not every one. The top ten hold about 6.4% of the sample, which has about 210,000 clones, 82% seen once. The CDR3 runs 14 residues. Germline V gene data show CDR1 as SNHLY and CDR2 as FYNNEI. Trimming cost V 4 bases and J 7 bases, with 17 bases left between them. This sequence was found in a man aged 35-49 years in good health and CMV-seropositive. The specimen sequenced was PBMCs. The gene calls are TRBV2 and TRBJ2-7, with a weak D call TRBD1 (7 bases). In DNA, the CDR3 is TGTGCCAGCAGTGGGAGGGTCAGGGGGTTTGAGCAGTACGTC. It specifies CASSGRVRGFEQYV.